This TCR beta chain appears in the sequencing data of a study of cytomegalovirus exposure and HLA in healthy donors. Germline V gives CDR1 SQVTM, CDR2 ANQGSEA. Trimming stripped 6 bases from V and 4 bases from J, with 34 bases between. The CDR3 is made up of 19 amino acids. The PCR ran on 60 Vbeta and 13 Jbeta primers. The table came from immunoSEQ multiplex PCR; TCRdb's copy has only in-frame clones and leaves some out. The sample has some 64,000 clones. On this clone: The antigen is undetermined.

General observations from the study: Common viral pathogens (according to a later analysis) appeared linked to several of the most significant clusters. CMV serostatus was the only immune exposure information that was available.

This clonotype was obtained from a woman aged 30 to 39 in good health and CMV-seronegative. The gene calls are TRBV29-1 and TRBJ2-7, with TRBD2 as a possible D gene (6 bases). The sequenced sample consisted of PBMCs. In DNA, the CDR3 is TGCAGCGTGAAAATTGCCAGCGATCGTGGGGGGATGAGGGGTTACGAGCAGTACTTC. It encodes CSVKIASDRGGMRGYEQYF.